This T cell receptor beta chain is drawn from a study of shared clonotypes between healthy human individuals. Study observations and caveats: Non-shared clonotypes had lower generation probabilities than those shared by all four donors. Memory subsets had estimated richness that was generally smaller than that of naive subsets.

Germline values: CDR1 GTSNPN, CDR2 SVGIG (reference sequence). The CDR3 consists of 13 residues. Methods used by the authors: Sequence data from immunoSEQ were junction-only and lacked quality scores; consequently, filtering differed. The table came from immunoSEQ multiplex PCR; TCRdb's copy has only in-frame clones and leaves some out. Clone size and V and J calls were adopted from that table, with D and trimming inferred from the DNA. In the table there are under 1,100,000 clones, approximately 70% of which are singletons. A word on this clone: No antigen is known for it.

The clonotype originates from a man between 18 and 35 years old in good health. The chain combines TRBV30 with TRBJ2-5; either TRBD1 or TRBD2 may fit D (5 bases each). The closer fit of TRBJ2-7 to the DNA end suggests the J call may be wrong. Source material: memory CD4+ T cells sorted from blood. Subset specified: CD45RA-negative fraction. The CDR3 region has the DNA TGTGCCTGGAGTCGAGGGGAAGCCTACGAGCAGTACTTC. Amino acid sequence: CAWSRGEAYEQYF.